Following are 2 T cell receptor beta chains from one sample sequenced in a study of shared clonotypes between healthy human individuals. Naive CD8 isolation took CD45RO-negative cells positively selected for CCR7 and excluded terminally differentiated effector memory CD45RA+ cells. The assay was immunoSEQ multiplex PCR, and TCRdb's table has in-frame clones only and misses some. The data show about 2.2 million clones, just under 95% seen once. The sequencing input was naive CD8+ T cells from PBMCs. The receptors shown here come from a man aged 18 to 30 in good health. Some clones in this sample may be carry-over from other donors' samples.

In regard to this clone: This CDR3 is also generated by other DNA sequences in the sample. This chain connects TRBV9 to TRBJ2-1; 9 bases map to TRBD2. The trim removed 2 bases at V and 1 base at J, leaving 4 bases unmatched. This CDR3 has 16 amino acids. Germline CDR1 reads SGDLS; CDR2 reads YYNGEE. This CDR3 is CASSVSGRGSYNEQFF. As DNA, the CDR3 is TGTGCCAGCAGCGTTAGCGGGAGAGGGTCCTACAATGAGCAGTTCTTC. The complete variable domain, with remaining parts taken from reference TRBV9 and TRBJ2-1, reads DSGVTQTPKHLITATGQRVTLRCSPRSGDLSVYWYQQSLDQGLQFLIQYYNGEERAKGNILERFSAQQFPDLHSELNLSSLELGDSALYFCASSVSGRGSYNEQFFGPGTRLTVL.

CDR3 in amino acids: CASSLTLGETQYF. The CDR3, as DNA: TGTGCCAGCAGCTTAACCTTGGGAGAGACCCAGTACTTC. The chain recombines TRBV11-2 with TRBJ2-5; D is undetermined. The CDR3 consists of 13 residues. V lost 2 bases to trimming and J lost 4 bases, with 8 bases between them. The germline gives CDR1 SGHAT, CDR2 FQNNGV.